Reported below is one T cell receptor beta chain. The CDR3 consists of 15 residues. Trimming shortened V by 6 bases and J by 9 bases, and 24 bases separated the two germline ends. Germline values: CDR1 MNHEY, CDR2 SMNVEV (reference sequence). Profiled with immunoSEQ multiplex PCR; TCRdb holds only in-frame clones, not every one. This table holds 70,000 or so clones, roughly nine tenths found once. These data are taken from a study of PD-L1 blockade in urothelial cancer. The chain carries TRBV27 and TRBJ2-7, with D perhaps matching TRBD2 (5 bases). The sample in question was PBMCs, obtained around atezolizumab (anti-PD-L1) treatment. The sequence came from a man aged 55 to 70 with urothelial cancer. CDR3 residues: CASSRWGAETIGQYF. The CDR3 region has the DNA TGTGCCAGCAGCCGGTGGGGAGCGGAGACTATTGGGCAGTACTTC.